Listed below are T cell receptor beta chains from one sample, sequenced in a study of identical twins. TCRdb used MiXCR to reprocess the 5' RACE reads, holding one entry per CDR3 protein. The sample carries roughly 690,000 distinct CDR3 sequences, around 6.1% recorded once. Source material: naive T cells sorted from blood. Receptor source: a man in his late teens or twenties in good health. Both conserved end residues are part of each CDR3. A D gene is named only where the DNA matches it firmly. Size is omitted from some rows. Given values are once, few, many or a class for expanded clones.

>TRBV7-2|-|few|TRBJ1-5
CASSPYGMGGQPQHF
TGTGCCAGCAGCCCCTATGGGATGGGCGGTCAGCCCCAGCATTTT
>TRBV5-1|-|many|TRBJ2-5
CASGTDEQETQYF
TGCGCCTCCGGGACGGATGAACAAGAGACCCAGTACTTC
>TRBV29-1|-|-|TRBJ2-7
CSVVRDSHEQYF
TGCAGCGTTGTCCGGGACTCACACGAGCAGTACTTC
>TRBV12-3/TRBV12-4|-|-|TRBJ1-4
CASSEFEGYEKLFF
TGTGCCAGCAGCGAGTTTGAGGGATATGAAAAACTGTTTTTT
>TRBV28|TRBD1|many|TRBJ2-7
CAIRTGGYEQYF
TGTGCCATCCGGACAGGGGGCTACGAGCAGTACTTC
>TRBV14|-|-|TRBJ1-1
CASSQVPRSYKYTEAFF
TGTGCCAGCAGCCAAGTTCCGAGGTCGTATAAGTACACTGAAGCTTTCTTT
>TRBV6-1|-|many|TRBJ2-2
CASSELGTGELFF
TGTGCCAGCAGTGAATTAGGGACCGGGGAGCTGTTTTTT
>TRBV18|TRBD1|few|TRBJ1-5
CASSPQDRGYNQPQHF
TGTGCCAGCTCACCACAGGACAGGGGGTATAATCAGCCCCAGCATTTT
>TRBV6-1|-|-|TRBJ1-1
CASRHRRLAEAFF
TGTGCCAGCAGACACAGGCGCCTAGCTGAAGCTTTCTTT
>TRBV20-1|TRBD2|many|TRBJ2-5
CSAETVRLAGEETQYF
TGCAGTGCAGAGACGGTGCGGCTAGCGGGAGAAGAGACCCAGTACTTC
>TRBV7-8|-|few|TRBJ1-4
CASSLSSANRKLFF
TGTGCCAGCAGCCTTTCATCGGCCAACCGGAAACTGTTTTTT
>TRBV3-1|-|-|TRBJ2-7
CASTGASAEQYF
TGTGCCAGCACCGGGGCTTCCGCCGAGCAGTACTTC
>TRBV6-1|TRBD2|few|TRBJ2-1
CASSLRGSGRAYNEQFF
TGTGCCAGCAGCCTACGGGGGAGCGGGAGGGCTTACAATGAGCAGTTCTTC
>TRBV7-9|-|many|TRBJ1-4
CASSPRGPNEKLFF
TGTGCCAGCAGCCCCCGGGGGCCTAATGAAAAACTGTTTTTT
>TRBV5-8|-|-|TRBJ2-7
CASSLAISGRQYF
TGTGCCAGCAGCTTGGCCATAAGTGGACGGCAGTACTTC
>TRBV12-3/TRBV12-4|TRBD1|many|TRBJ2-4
CASIHGDRGGGIQYF
TGTGCCAGCATCCACGGGGACAGGGGAGGAGGCATTCAGTACTTC
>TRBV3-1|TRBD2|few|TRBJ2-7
CASSQTSGEGLEQYF
TGTGCCAGCAGCCAGACTAGCGGGGAGGGGCTCGAGCAGTACTTC
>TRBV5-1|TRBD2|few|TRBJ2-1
CASSLDISGRPNEQFF
TGCGCCAGCAGCTTGGATATTAGCGGGAGGCCCAATGAGCAGTTCTTC
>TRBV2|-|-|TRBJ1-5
CASTQEDYSNQPQHF
TGTGCCAGCACCCAGGAAGATTATAGCAATCAGCCCCAGCATTTT
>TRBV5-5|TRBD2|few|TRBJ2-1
CASSPDSGIPGNEQFF
TGTGCCAGCAGCCCGGATAGCGGGATCCCTGGTAATGAGCAGTTCTTC
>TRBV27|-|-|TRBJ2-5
CASSFLRQETQYF
TGTGCCAGCAGTTTTCTGCGGCAAGAGACCCAGTACTTC
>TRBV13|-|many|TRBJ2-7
CASSLGRVAEQYF
TGTGCCAGCAGCTTAGGCCGGGTAGCCGAGCAGTACTTC
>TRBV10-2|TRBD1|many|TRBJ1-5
CASSFIQGANQPQHF
TGCGCCAGCAGCTTTATACAGGGGGCGAATCAGCCCCAGCATTTT
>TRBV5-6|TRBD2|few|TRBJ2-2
CASSRGGLGTGELFF
TGTGCCAGCAGCCGGGGAGGGCTGGGCACCGGGGAGCTGTTTTTT
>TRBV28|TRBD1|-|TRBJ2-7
CASSSSSGQGYEQYF
TGTGCCAGCAGTTCATCAAGTGGACAGGGATACGAGCAGTACTTC
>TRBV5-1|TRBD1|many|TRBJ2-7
CASSKYRDRVYEQYF
TGCGCCAGCAGCAAATACCGGGACAGGGTCTACGAGCAGTACTTC
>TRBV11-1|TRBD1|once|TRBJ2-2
CASSHTAGDRANPGELFF
TGTGCCAGCAGCCACACGGCGGGGGACAGGGCGAACCCCGGGGAGCTGTTTTTT
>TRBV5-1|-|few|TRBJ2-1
CASSIRDFYNEQFF
TGCGCCAGCAGCATACGGGACTTCTACAATGAGCAGTTCTTC
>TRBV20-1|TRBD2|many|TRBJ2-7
CSARGSRAGVYEQYF
TGCAGTGCTAGAGGGTCACGAGCGGGAGTTTACGAGCAGTACTTC
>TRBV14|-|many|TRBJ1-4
CASSRRGTGREKLFF
TGTGCCAGCAGCCGACGTGGAACAGGGCGTGAAAAACTGTTTTTT
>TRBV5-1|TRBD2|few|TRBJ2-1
CASRGAGGLNEQFF
TGCGCCAGCAGGGGAGCGGGAGGGCTGAATGAGCAGTTCTTC
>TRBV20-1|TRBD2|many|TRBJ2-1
CSATLAGGFNEQFF
TGCAGTGCCACACTAGCGGGAGGATTTAATGAGCAGTTCTTC
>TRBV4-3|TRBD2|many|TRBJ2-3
CASSQDIIGLAGTDTQYF
TGCGCCAGCAGCCAAGATATTATAGGACTAGCGGGCACAGATACGCAGTATTTT
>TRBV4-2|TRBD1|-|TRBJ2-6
CASSQGQQGASGANVLTF
TGTGCCAGCAGCCAAGGGCAACAGGGGGCATCTGGGGCCAACGTCCTGACTTTC
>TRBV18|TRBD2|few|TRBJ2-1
CASSPLAAGDLGGNEQFF
TGTGCCAGCTCACCACTAGCAGCGGGAGACCTCGGGGGCAATGAGCAGTTCTTC
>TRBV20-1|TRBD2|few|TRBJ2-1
CSARDPLRGNGREGLRYNEQFF
TGCAGTGCTAGAGACCCCTTACGGGGCAATGGGCGGGAGGGCCTTAGATACAATGAGCAGTTCTTC
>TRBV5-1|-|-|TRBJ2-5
CASRTGGSYQETQYF
TGCGCCAGCAGGACCGGGGGCAGCTACCAAGAGACCCAGTACTTC
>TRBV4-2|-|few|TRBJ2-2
CASSLLRMDGELFF
TGTGCCAGCAGCCTCCTCCGAATGGACGGGGAGCTGTTTTTT
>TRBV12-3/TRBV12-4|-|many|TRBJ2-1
CASSFRGKANEQFF
TGTGCCAGCAGTTTTCGGGGAAAGGCCAATGAGCAGTTCTTC
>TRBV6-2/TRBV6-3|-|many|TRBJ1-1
CASSYTRDTEAFF
TGTGCCAGCAGTTACACCAGGGACACTGAAGCTTTCTTT
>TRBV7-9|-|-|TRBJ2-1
CASSSRDGSSYNEQFF
TGTGCCAGCAGCTCCCGGGACGGGAGCTCCTACAATGAGCAGTTCTTC
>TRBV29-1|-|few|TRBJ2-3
CSVVRASSDTQYF
TGCAGCGTTGTCCGGGCTAGCTCAGATACGCAGTATTTT
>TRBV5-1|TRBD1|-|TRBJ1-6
CASSSTGIPASYNSPLHF
TGCGCCAGCAGCTCGACAGGGATCCCCGCCTCCTATAATTCACCCCTCCACTTT
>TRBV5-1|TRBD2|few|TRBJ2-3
CASSFASGSSTDTQYF
TGCGCCAGCAGCTTCGCCAGCGGGAGTAGCACAGATACGCAGTATTTT
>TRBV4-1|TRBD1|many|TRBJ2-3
CASRYRDSGTDTQYF
TGCGCCAGCAGATACCGGGACAGCGGCACAGATACGCAGTATTTT
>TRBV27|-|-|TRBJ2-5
CATGSVPWETQYF
TGTGCCACCGGGTCGGTGCCCTGGGAGACCCAGTACTTC
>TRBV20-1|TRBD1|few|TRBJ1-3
CSARDSTGGFSGNTIYF
TGCAGTGCTAGAGATAGTACAGGGGGTTTCTCTGGAAACACCATATATTTT
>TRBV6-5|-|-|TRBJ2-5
CASSYSGEQGSLETQYF
TGTGCCAGCAGTTACTCCGGGGAACAGGGTAGTTTGGAGACCCAGTACTTC
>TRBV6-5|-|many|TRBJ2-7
CASSLEGSVYNEQYF
TGTGCCAGCAGTTTGGAAGGGAGCGTTTATAACGAGCAGTACTTC
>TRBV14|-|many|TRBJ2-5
CASSQKVFEGPTAETQYF
TGTGCCAGCAGCCAGAAGGTTTTCGAGGGACCGACAGCAGAGACCCAGTACTTC
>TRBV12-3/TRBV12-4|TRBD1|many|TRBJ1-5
CASKDRGNQPQHF
TGTGCCAGCAAAGACAGGGGAAATCAGCCCCAGCATTTT